Described below is a single T cell receptor beta chain sequence and its context. Its antigen is not identified. Every TCR beta cDNA library bore unique molecular identifiers. TCRdb re-called the PCR reads through MiXCR, storing one row per CDR3 protein. The sample shows 150,000 to 200,000 distinct CDR3 sequences, about 36% of them seen only once. This sample is part of a study of post-analysis software for immune sequencing data. Turning to the study itself: The disease courses covered relapsing-remitting, secondary progressive and progressive-relapsing multiple sclerosis. Whole-study results and caveats: F measure clustering grouped samples strongly by preparation batch. Included in a set of five TRBV segments more frequent in patients than controls were TRBV5-6, TRBV5-1 and TRBV20-1.

Trimming removed 6 bases from V and 3 bases from J; junction bases left unmatched: 6. From germline, CDR1 is MDHEN and CDR2 SYDVKM. The length of the CDR3 is 15 residues. This material consisted of blood, taken after autologous hematopoietic stem cell transplantation. The sequence came from a girl between 10 and 17 years old with multiple sclerosis. This chain uses TRBV28 with TRBJ2-7; TRBD2 agrees at 12 bases. The DNA of the CDR3 is TGTGCCAGCAGCAGGGGACTAGCGGGTATCTACGAGCAGTACTTC. Translation: CASSRGLAGIYEQYF. The full variable domain, with the rest looked up from reference TRBV28 and TRBJ2-7, is DVKVTQSSRYLVKRTGEKVFLECVQDMDHENMFWYRQDPGLGLRLIYFSYDVKMKEKGDIPEGYSVSREKKERFSLILESASTNQTSMYLCASSRGLAGIYEQYFGPGTRLTVT.